What follows are 28 T cell receptor beta chains derived from one specimen sequenced in a study of glioma-infiltrating T cells. Using RNA template, CDR3s of TCR alpha and beta were amplified with iRepertoire arm-PCR. From the multiplex PCR reads, TCRdb called clonotypes with MiXCR, one entry per CDR3 protein. In the table there are approximately 100,000 distinct CDR3 sequences, around 30% of which are singletons. Input material: glioma tissue, nonneoplastic brain tissue, or PBMCs (not recorded which). All receptors derive from a human donor with low-grade glioma or glioblastoma, undergoing nonglioma brain surgery, or in good health (not recorded which).

This clonotype was seen a few times. The chain uses TRBV5-6 and TRBJ2-3; no reliable D call. CDR1 is SGHDT, CDR2 YYEEEE, per germline. The length of the CDR3 is 15 residues. V lost 4 bases, J lost 2 bases, and 14 bases lay in between. Here the CDR3 DNA reads TGTGCCAGCAGCCCCGTGGGTGGCCACACAGATACGCAGTATTTT. Translation gives CASSPVGGHTDTQYF.

This clonotype was seen a single time. Given a much more abundant clone one base away, this may be a read error. The gene calls are TRBV14 and TRBJ2-3, with D tentatively TRBD1 (5 bases). There are 16 residues in the CDR3. Trimming shortened V by 4 bases and J by 5 bases, and 19 bases separated the two germline ends. CDR1 and CDR2 from the germline V gene are SGHDN and FVKESK. In DNA form, the CDR3 reads TGTGCCAGCAGCCTCCACACAGGTCCCCCCCGAGATACGCAGTATTTT. It is translated as CASSLHTGPPRDTQYF.

The V and J genes are TRBV11-1 and TRBJ2-7, with a tentative D call TRBD2 (5 bases). The CDR3 totals 14 residues. Germline CDR1 and CDR2: SGHAT and FQDESV (reference sequence). V was shortened by 3 bases and J by 0 bases, with 9 bases between the two germline ends. This chain's CDR3 is CASSFGLRSYEQYF. The CDR3 nucleotides are TGTGCCAGCAGCTTTGGACTTCGCTCCTACGAGCAGTACTTC. Together with reference TRBV11-1 and TRBJ2-7, the CDR3 gives the full variable domain: EAEVAQSPRYKITEKSQAVAFWCDPISGHATLYWYRQILGQGPELLVQFQDESVVDDSQLPKDRFSAERLKGVDSTLKIQPAELGDSAMYLCASSFGLRSYEQYFGPGTRLTVT.

About this clonotype itself: This clone may be a read error of a much larger clone one base away. CDR3 amino acids: CASSSGGATDTQYF. In DNA form, the CDR3 reads TGTGCCAGCAGTAGCGGGGGGGCAACAGATACGCAGTATTTT. J is TRBJ2-3 and V is TRBV6-1, with 10 bases that match TRBD2. The CDR3 totals 14 residues. From germline, CDR1 is MNHNS and CDR2 SASEGT. V shed 5 bases and J 3 bases; nucleotides not matched to a gene: 2.

The chain combines TRBV12-5 with TRBJ1-2; 7 bases line up with TRBD1. The V gene end was trimmed by 4 bases and the J gene end by 0 bases; junction bases not matched to a gene: 5. Germline CDR1 is LGHNT and CDR2 is FRNRAP. The CDR3 has 15 amino acids. The chain's CDR3 is CASGSRDSPNYGYTF. As DNA, the CDR3 is TGTGCTAGTGGTTCGAGGGACAGCCCTAACTATGGCTACACCTTC.

For this clonotype: One end of the junction fails to match germline, which may point to a read error. The rearrangement uses TRBV4-1 and TRBJ2-3; 9 nucleotides line up with TRBD1. Germline-derived CDR1 and CDR2 are MGHRA and YSYEKL. This CDR3 comprises 15 residues. The CDR3 nucleotides are TGCGCCAGCATCCAACGGGACAGGGACCCAGATACGCAGTATTTT. Translation gives CASIQRDRDPDTQYF.

This chain joins TRBV2 and TRBJ1-3, with no clear D. V was shortened by 9 bases and J by 0 bases, with 3 bases between the two germline ends. Germline assignment: CDR1 SNHLY and CDR2 FYNNEI. The length of the CDR3 is 11 residues. DNA for the CDR3: TGTGCCAGGGGCTCTGGAAACACCATATATTTT. It codes for CARGSGNTIYF.

This clonotype has a count of ten or more. This chain connects TRBV12-3 or TRBV12-4 to TRBJ2-7; D unclear. The CDR3 loop spans 14 amino acids. V lost 4 bases to trimming and J lost 4 bases, with 14 bases between them. The CDR3 sequence: CASSSSSSWYEQYF. In DNA form, the CDR3 reads TGTGCCAGCAGTTCTTCCTCCTCCTGGTACGAGCAGTACTTC.

Ten or more counts support this clonotype. The V gene is TRBV7-3, the J gene TRBJ2-3, with D possibly TRBD1 on 5 matching bases. Trimming pared 2 bases from V and 0 bases from J, leaving 9 bases between. Germline values: CDR1 SGHTA, CDR2 FQGTGA. CDR3 size: 15 residues. The CDR3 region has the DNA TGTGCCAGCAGCTTACGCGACAGTAGCACAGATACGCAGTATTTT. It codes for CASSLRDSSTDTQYF.

Concerning this clonotype itself: A much larger clone lies a single base off, so this may be a read error. This sequence joins TRBV5-4 and TRBJ1-3; D call uncertain. The CDR3 has 14 residues. Germline lookup yields CDR1 SGHNT and CDR2 YYREEE (reference sequence). CDR3 amino acids: CASSLGAPGNTTYF. The CDR3, as DNA: TGTGCCAGCAGCTTGGGGGCCCCTGGAAACACCACATATTTT. Supplemented by reference TRBV5-4 and TRBJ1-3, the full variable domain reads ETGVTQSPTHLIKTRGQQVTLRCSSQSGHNTVSWYQQALGQGPQFIFQYYREEENGRGNFPPRFSGLQFPNYSSELNVNALELDDSALYLCASSLGAPGNTTYFGEGSWLTVV.

As to this clonotype: This may stem from a read error, because a much larger clone lies one nucleotide away. The chain employs TRBV6-5 and TRBJ2-2; 10 bases are a match to TRBD2. There are 16 residues in the CDR3. Germline-derived CDR1 and CDR2 are MNHEY and SVGAGI. CDR3 residues: CASTQGAGGPSGGLFF. The CDR3 DNA reads as TGTGCCAGCACCCAAGGAGCGGGGGGGCCCTCCGGGGGGCTGTTTTTT.

For this clonotype: A much larger clone differs by one base, so this may be a read error. The chain recombines TRBV7-9 with TRBJ1-4; D unresolved. CDR1 and CDR2 from the germline V gene are SEHNR and FQNEAQ (reference sequence). The CDR3 is made up of 15 amino acids. This CDR3 reads CASSREDGYNQKLFF. The CDR3 nucleotides are TGTGCCAGCAGCAGGGAGGACGGTTATAATCAAAAACTGTTTTTT.

The chain is built from TRBV9 and TRBJ2-3; D call uncertain. In germline, CDR1 is SGDLS, CDR2 YYNGEE. The CDR3 runs 15 residues. The V gene lost 0 bases and the J gene lost 2 bases, with 10 bases spanning the gap. CDR3 DNA sequence: TGTGCCAGCAGCGTAGGAGGTCTTTCCACAGATACGCAGTATTTT. It translates to CASSVGGLSTDTQYF.

With respect to this clonotype: This may come from a read error, since a much larger clone is one base off. This CDR3 fails to terminate in the conserved phenylalanine or tryptophan, so it likely reflects a read error. V and J are TRBV27 and TRBJ1-1, with D maybe TRBD1 (6 bases). Germline CDR1 is MNHEY and CDR2 is SMNVEV (reference sequence). V was pared by 8 bases and J by 4 bases, with 17 bases between. There are 14 residues in the CDR3. DNA for the CDR3: TGTGCCAGCGGAACAGGGCTGGATGGCACTGAAGCTTTCTTA. It is translated as CASGTGLDGTEAFL.

This sequence joins TRBV5-4 and TRBJ1-4, with 9 bases that match TRBD1. J was trimmed by 5 bases and V by 5 bases; bases with no gene match: 4. The CDR3 covers 14 residues. CDR1 is SGHNT, CDR2 YYREEE, per germline (reference sequence). The CDR3 reads CASRSGTGNEKLFF. CDR3 sequence (DNA): TGTGCCAGCAGATCCGGGACAGGGAATGAAAAACTGTTTTTT.

Comment on this clonotype: This may stem from a read error, because a much larger clone lies one nucleotide away. The chain is built from TRBV15 and TRBJ1-5; possible D gene TRBD1, 5 bases. Germline V CDR1 and CDR2: LNHNV, YYDKDF (reference sequence). This CDR3 is 13 amino acids long. Trimming removed 1 base from V and 11 bases from J, with 12 bases in between. The CDR3 reads CATSRVGAIAQHF. CDR3 nucleotides: TGTGCCACCAGCAGAGTAGGGGCTATAGCCCAGCATTTT. The full variable domain, its missing parts supplied by reference TRBV15 and TRBJ1-5, is DAMVIQNPRYQVTQFGKPVTLSCSQTLNHNVMYWYQQKSSQAPKLLFHYYDKDFNNEADTPDNFQSRRPNTSFCFLDIRSPGLGDTAMYLCATSRVGAIAQHFGDGTRLSIL.

This clonotype showed up just a few times. DNA for the CDR3: TGTGCCAGCGACTTTAGACAGGTTCTATACCAAGAGACCCAGTACTTC. Its translation: CASDFRQVLYQETQYF. The chain links TRBV6-1 to TRBJ2-5; D is possibly TRBD1 (6 bases). This CDR3 spans 16 amino acids. Germline loops: CDR1 MNHNS, CDR2 SASEGT. With 8 bases removed from V and 0 bases from J, the gap between germline ends came to 19 bases.

Note on this clonotype: This sequence may be a read error, since a much larger clone differs from it by one base. The chain carries TRBV6-6 and TRBJ2-4, with D tentatively TRBD2 (5 bases). V was trimmed by 6 bases and J by 1 base, leaving 16 bases between them. The germline V gene has CDR1 MNHNY and CDR2 SVGAGI (reference sequence). CDR3 length equals 16 residues. The CDR3: CASRTSRGLAKNIQYF. CDR3 sequence (DNA): TGTGCCAGCAGAACCTCTCGGGGTCTGGCCAAAAACATTCAGTACTTC.

In regard to this clonotype: One base away lies a much larger clone, so this may be a sequencing read error. The CDR3 DNA sequence: TGCAGTGCTTTTGGGACGACCACTGAAGCTTTCTTT. This encodes CSAFGTTTEAFF. The chain has TRBV20-1 and TRBJ1-1; possibly TRBD1 for D (5 bases). The V end lost 5 bases, the J end lost 4 bases, and 11 bases lay between the germline ends. CDR1 and CDR2 (germline): DFQATT, SNEGSKA (reference sequence). This CDR3 has 12 residues.

This clonotype appeared many times. The chain is built from TRBV2 and TRBJ1-2; D gene ambiguous. Germline CDR1 SNHLY, CDR2 FYNNEI. With 8 bases removed from V and 4 bases from J, the gap between germline ends came to 14 bases. The CDR3 consists of 13 residues. The CDR3 DNA sequence: TGTGCCAGCTCCCCAGGCCCCCTCTATGGCTACACCTTC. This gives the protein CASSPGPLYGYTF.

The chain is built from TRBV7-6 and TRBJ2-5; TRBD1 is a possible D gene (6 bases). Trimming cost V 3 bases and J 4 bases, with 12 bases left between them. CDR3 size: 14 residues. The V gene's germline CDR1 is SGHVS and CDR2 FNYEAQ. The CDR3 loop is CASSFYTGLETQYF. The CDR3 bases are TGTGCCAGCAGCTTTTACACAGGGCTAGAGACCCAGTACTTC.

This clonotype came up a few times. This may be a read error: a much more frequent sequence differs by one nucleotide. V usage is TRBV14 and J usage is TRBJ2-1; no clear D. The CDR3 runs to 15 residues. Per germline, CDR1 SGHDN and CDR2 FVKESK. V gave up 3 bases and J gave up 6 bases, with 15 bases separating them. The chain's CDR3 is CASSQGLINGNEQFF. The CDR3 DNA reads TGTGCCAGCAGCCAGGGGTTGATAAACGGCAATGAGCAGTTCTTC.

Remarks on this clonotype: Lacking the conserved final phenylalanine or tryptophan, this CDR3 likely reflects a read error. The chain links TRBV3-1 to TRBJ2-2; 9 positions match TRBD1. CDR1 is LGHDT and CDR2 is YNNKEL in the germline V gene (reference sequence). CDR3 length: 16 residues. The V segment lost 3 bases and the J segment 4 bases; nucleotides outside the gene matches: 6. CDR3 in amino acids: CASSQYGTGSTGELFS. The CDR3 bases are TGTGCCAGCAGCCAGTACGGGACAGGGAGCACCGGGGAGCTGTTTTCT.

Only a few counts were recorded for this clonotype. CDR3 residues: CASSPPGVQGAQPQHF. In DNA, the CDR3 is TGTGCCAGCAGCCCCCCCGGGGTGCAGGGGGCACAGCCCCAGCATTTT. The rearrangement links TRBV12-3 or TRBV12-4 to TRBJ1-5, with 8 bases that match TRBD1. The CDR3 spans 16 residues. J gave up 7 bases and V 6 bases, and 14 bases lay outside the gene matches.

Ten or more counts support this clonotype. The chain has TRBV2 and TRBJ1-2; 7 bases line up with TRBD1. Germline trimming cut 5 bases from V and 6 bases from J; bases unmatched to any gene: 12. The CDR3 loop spans 15 amino acids. Germline CDR1 and CDR2: SNHLY and FYNNEI. The CDR3 DNA reads TGTGCCAGCAGTCCACGAGACAGGGTTTGGGATGGCTACACCTTC. Protein sequence: CASSPRDRVWDGYTF.

This clonotype was counted many times. V is TRBV18 and J is TRBJ1-2, with D possibly being TRBD1 (5 bases). The CDR3 is made up of 15 amino acids. V shed 3 bases and J shed 6 bases, with 17 bases lying between them. Per germline, CDR1 KGHSH and CDR2 LQKENI. This chain's CDR3 is CASSPSMRGNNGYTF. CDR3 in DNA: TGTGCCAGCTCACCGAGTATGAGGGGAAATAATGGCTACACCTTC.

The CDR3: CAIHPPSGAQQETQYF. The CDR3 nucleotides read TGTGCCATACATCCCCCTAGCGGGGCACAGCAAGAGACCCAGTACTTC. The chain carries TRBV2 and TRBJ2-5, with TRBD2 identical over 9 bases. The CDR3 loop spans 16 amino acids. CDR1 and CDR2 from the germline V gene are SNHLY and FYNNEI. Trimming cost V 10 bases and J 2 bases; bases outside gene matches: 14. Looking up the rest from reference TRBV2 and TRBJ2-5 gives the full variable domain: EPEVTQTPSHQVTQMGQEVILRCVPISNHLYFYWYRQILGQKVEFLVSFYNNEISEKSEIFDDQFSVERPDGSNFTLKIRSTKLEDSAMYFCAIHPPSGAQQETQYFGPGTRLLVL.

This clonotype was recorded at least ten times. The gene calls are TRBV25-1 and TRBJ2-5, with TRBD2 matching 7 bases. The CDR3 extends over 12 amino acids. Trimming took 6 bases from V and 4 from J; bases not matched to a gene: 2. Germline V gene lookup returns CDR1 MGHDK and CDR2 SYGVNS. The CDR3 sequence is CASRTGGETQYF. The DNA for the CDR3 is TGTGCCAGCAGGACGGGGGGAGAGACCCAGTACTTC.